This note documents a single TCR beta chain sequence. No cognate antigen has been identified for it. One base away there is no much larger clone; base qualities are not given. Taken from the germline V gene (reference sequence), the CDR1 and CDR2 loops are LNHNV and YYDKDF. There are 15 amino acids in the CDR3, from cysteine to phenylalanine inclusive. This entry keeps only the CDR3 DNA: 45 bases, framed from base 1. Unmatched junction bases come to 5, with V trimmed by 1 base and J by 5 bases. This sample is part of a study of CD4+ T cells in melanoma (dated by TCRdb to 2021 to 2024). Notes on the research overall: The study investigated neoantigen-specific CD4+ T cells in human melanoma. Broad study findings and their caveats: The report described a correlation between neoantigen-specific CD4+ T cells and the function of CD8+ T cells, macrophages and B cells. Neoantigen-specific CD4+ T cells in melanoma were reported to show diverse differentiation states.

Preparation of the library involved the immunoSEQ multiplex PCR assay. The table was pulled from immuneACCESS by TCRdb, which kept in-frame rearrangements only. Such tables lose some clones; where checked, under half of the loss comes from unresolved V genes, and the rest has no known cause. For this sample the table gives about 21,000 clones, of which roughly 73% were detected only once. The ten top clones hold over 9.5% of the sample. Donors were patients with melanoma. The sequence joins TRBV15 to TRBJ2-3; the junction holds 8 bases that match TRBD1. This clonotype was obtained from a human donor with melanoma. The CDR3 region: CATSRGQGRVDTQYF. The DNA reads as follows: TGTGCCACCAGCAGAGGACAGGGGCGCGTAGATACGCAGTATTTT.